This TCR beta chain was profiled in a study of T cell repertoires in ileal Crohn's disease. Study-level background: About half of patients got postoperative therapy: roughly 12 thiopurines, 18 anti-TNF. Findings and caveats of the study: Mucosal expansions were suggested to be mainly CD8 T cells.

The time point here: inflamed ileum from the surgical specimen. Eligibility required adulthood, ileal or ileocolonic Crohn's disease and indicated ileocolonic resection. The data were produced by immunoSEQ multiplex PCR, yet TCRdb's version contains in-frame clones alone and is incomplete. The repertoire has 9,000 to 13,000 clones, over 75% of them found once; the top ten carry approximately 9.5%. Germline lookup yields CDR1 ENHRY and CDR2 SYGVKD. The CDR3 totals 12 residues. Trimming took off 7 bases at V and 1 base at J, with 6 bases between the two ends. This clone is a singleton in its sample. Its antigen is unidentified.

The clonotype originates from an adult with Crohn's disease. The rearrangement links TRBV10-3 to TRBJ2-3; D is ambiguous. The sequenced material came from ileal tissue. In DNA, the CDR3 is TGTGCCATCAAGGCGGGCACAGATACGCAGTATTTT. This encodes CAIKAGTDTQYF.